The source of this T cell receptor (beta chain) is a study of blood T cell repertoires in COVID-19. Study at large: Donors in the United States, Italy and Spain gave samples during acute or convalescent COVID-19. Nucleic acid was either cDNA or gDNA, and it came from T cells, B-cell-depleted T cells, or PBMCs.

Authors' methods: Reference gene primer amplification yielded estimated nucleated cell counts. Assay: immunoSEQ multiplex PCR; the TCRdb copy retains only in-frame clones and omits some. V and J calls and clone size follow that table, whereas D and trimming were derived from the DNA. The sample consists of approximately 100,000 clones, about 89% of them appearing once. This clonotype originated in a human donor with acute or convalescent COVID-19. The donor label of this sample is uncertain. The sample comprised peripheral blood.

Written as DNA, the CDR3 is TGTGCCAGCAGCCACTCAACCGGGACAGAAGAGACCCAGTACTTC. Protein product: CASSHSTGTEETQYF. The rearrangement links TRBV3-1 (or the pseudogene TRBV3-2) to TRBJ2-5; 7 nucleotides align to TRBD1. The CDR3 length is 15 residues. The V gene end was trimmed by 3 bases and the J gene end by 3 bases; junction bases not matched to a gene: 7. Germline V gene data show CDR1 as LGHDT and CDR2 as YNNKEL (reference sequence).